A single sample is the source of the 11 T cell receptor beta chains below, sequenced in a study of T-cell memory formation after mild COVID-19. TCRdb passed the 5' RACE reads through MiXCR, listing each CDR3 protein once. The sample shows some 410,000 distinct CDR3 sequences, less than 25% of them seen only once. Specimen: PBMCs or a T cell subset sorted from them (not recorded which). The receptors originated from an adult woman who had mild COVID-19 (a few samples of this study predate the infection). Cell type and time point are not known.

This chain joins TRBV3-1 and TRBJ2-3; D may be TRBD2 (5 bases). Trimming cost V 0 bases and J 5 bases, with 12 bases left between them. The length of the CDR3 is 15 residues. Germline CDR1 is LGHDT and CDR2 is YNNKEL (reference sequence). The CDR3 is CASSQDIGSRDTQYF. DNA of the CDR3: TGTGCCAGCAGCCAAGATATAGGGAGTAGAGATACGCAGTATTTT.

The J gene is TRBJ2-2, the V gene TRBV7-9; D not certain. The CDR3 has 13 residues. Germline V CDR1 and CDR2: SEHNR, FQNEAQ (reference sequence). V was clipped by 3 bases and J by 5 bases, with 7 bases between them. CDR3 DNA sequence: TGTGCCAGCAGCTTGGACGCGACCGGGGAGCTGTTTTTT. This sequence encodes CASSLDATGELFF.

This clonotype was counted between two and nine times. J is TRBJ1-6 and V is TRBV27; a weak D match, TRBD1 (6 bases). CDR1 is MNHEY and CDR2 is SMNVEV in the germline V gene (reference sequence). This CDR3 has 15 residues. V lost 8 bases, J lost 5 bases, and 16 bases lay in between. The DNA for the CDR3 is TGTGCCAGCTATCCCGGGACACGGGATAATTCACCCCTCCACTTT. It specifies CASYPGTRDNSPLHF.

This clonotype has more than one count but fewer than ten. The chain combines TRBV4-1 with TRBJ2-4; 7 bases match TRBD1. The CDR3 extends over 13 amino acids. Germline CDR1 is MGHRA and CDR2 is YSYEKL. V trimming: 1 base; J trimming: 6 bases; junction bases outside the gene matches: 0. The CDR3 DNA is TGCGCCAGCAGCCAAGGACAGGGAAACATTCAGTACTTC. Its protein is CASSQGQGNIQYF.

This clonotype was observed at least ten times. The genes are TRBV7-9 and TRBJ2-1; no definite D call. Germline V gene lookup returns CDR1 SEHNR and CDR2 FQNEAQ (reference sequence). The CDR3 extends over 12 amino acids. With 5 bases removed from V and 6 bases from J, the gap between germline ends came to 8 bases. DNA of the CDR3: TGTGCCAGCAGCCCCCTAAGCAATGAGCAGTTCTTC. Its translation: CASSPLSNEQFF.

The chain employs TRBV20-1 and TRBJ1-2; weak D call: TRBD1 (6 bases). The germline V and J ends were trimmed by 6 bases and 3 bases, with 11 bases remaining between them. The CDR3 contains 12 residues. Germline V gene sequence: CDR1 DFQATT, CDR2 SNEGSKA (reference sequence). The CDR3 DNA reads as TGCAGTGCCACGGACAGCGACTATGGCTACACCTTC. This gives the protein CSATDSDYGYTF.

A single count supports this clonotype. The chain recombines TRBV12-3 or TRBV12-4 with TRBJ1-2; tentatively, D is TRBD1 (5 bases). CDR3 length: 12 amino acids. The V end was cut by 3 bases, the J end by 8 bases, with 10 bases between. CDR3 sequence: CASSFGGRGYTF. The DNA for the CDR3 is TGTGCCAGCAGTTTTGGGGGACGGGGCTACACCTTC.

The chain couples TRBV5-1 to TRBJ1-2; D gene unclear. CDR3 length equals 13 residues. V was shortened by 4 bases and J by 4 bases, with 11 bases between the two germline ends. Germline V gene data show CDR1 as SGHRS and CDR2 as YFSETQ. The CDR3 region has the DNA TGCGCCAGCAGCCAAGACATCAGCTATGGCTACACCTTC. Translating gives CASSQDISYGYTF.

This clonotype appeared a few times. This chain connects TRBV5-1 to TRBJ2-2; tentative D call: TRBD2 (5 bases). This CDR3 region has 14 residues. The germline V gene encodes CDR1 SGHRS and CDR2 YFSETQ. Trimming stripped 4 bases from V and 5 bases from J, with 12 bases between. CDR3 sequence reads: CASSPGRRTGELFF. The CDR3 DNA is TGCGCCAGCAGCCCAGGAAGGAGGACCGGGGAGCTGTTTTTT.

The chain carries TRBV25-1 and TRBJ2-7; TRBD2 aligns across 9 bases. Germline V gene sequence: CDR1 MGHDK, CDR2 SYGVNS. Trimming removed 2 bases from V and 3 bases from J; junction bases left unmatched: 11. The CDR3 covers 17 residues. CDR3 coding DNA: TGTGCCAGCAGTGAAGATAAGGGACTAGCTTCCATCTACGAGCAGTACTTC. Its translation is CASSEDKGLASIYEQYF.

This clonotype was observed a handful of times. The gene calls are TRBV14 and TRBJ2-7, with 7 nucleotides matching TRBD2. CDR1 and CDR2 (germline): SGHDN, FVKESK. The CDR3 is made up of 15 amino acids. V gave up 0 bases and J gave up 1 base; unmatched junction bases: 3. In DNA, the CDR3 is TGTGCCAGCAGCCAAGATCCGGGACTATCCTACGAGCAGTACTTC. Encoded protein: CASSQDPGLSYEQYF.